This T cell receptor beta chain was profiled in a study of PD-1 blockade in classical Hodgkin lymphoma. In the study overall: Patients had nivolumab dosed at 3 mg/kg, delivered intravenously every 2 weeks.

J gave up 4 bases and V 7 bases, and 13 bases lay outside the gene matches. The CDR3 totals 15 residues. Germline V gene data show CDR1 as SGHRS and CDR2 as YFSETQ. Each patient relapsed following autologous stem cell transplantation, and prior brentuximab vedotin exposure differed. Produced via immunoSEQ multiplex PCR; TCRdb's table is partial and in-frame only. The data hold 70,000 or so clones, with around 75% observed a single time. This receptor was taken from a human donor with classical Hodgkin lymphoma. The gene calls are TRBV5-1 and TRBJ2-5, with 7 bases that match TRBD2. The input for sequencing was peripheral blood mononuclear cells (PBMCs), taken before the second cycle of nivolumab. The CDR3 region is CASRLMGGSVETQYF. CDR3 DNA: TGCGCCAGCCGCCTGATGGGCGGGAGCGTAGAGACCCAGTACTTC.